The TCR beta chain under discussion was sequenced for a study of regulatory T cells in long-lasting Graves disease. Ten or more counts support this clonotype. Germline V gene sequence: CDR1 SGHAT, CDR2 FQNNGV. The CDR3 extends over 16 amino acids. V was trimmed by 1 base and J by 0 bases, leaving 10 bases between them. Indicated time point: newly diagnosed GD, antithyroid drugs for less than 3 months. After RNA was extracted from PBMCs, the TCR library was made from it. Through Arm-PCR of CDR3 regions and iRepertoire HTBI primers, TCR beta libraries were built. Original analysis: Identification of gene segments yielded over 60 TRBV and around 13 TRBJ across samples. Using its own MiXCR run on the multiplex PCR reads, TCRdb lists one record per CDR3 protein. The V and J calls come from TCRdb's annotation, not from the publication. This table holds 400,000 to 550,000 distinct CDR3 sequences, roughly 15% found once.

These data were likewise used in another study, on T cells in Graves' hyperthyroidism and ophthalmopathy. That work states: Exclusion criteria comprised uncontrolled infection, other autoimmune disease, pregnancy or lactation. The diagnostic basis comprised clinical symptoms, serum thyroxine and TRAb, thyroid ultrasound and orbital computed tomography. Blood also showed most of the thyroid clonotypes that were expanded above 0.001.

The sequencing here drew on peripheral blood mononuclear cells (PBMCs), taken at new diagnosis, from a patient treated with antithyroid drugs. This sequence originates from a woman under 40 with Graves disease. This chain uses TRBV11-2 with TRBJ2-1; no clear D gene. The CDR3 bases are TGTGCCAGCAGCTTAGGCGCGACCAGCTCCTACAATGAGCAGTTCTTC. It codes for CASSLGATSSYNEQFF.